These 8 T cell receptor beta chains originate from one sample sequenced in a study of blood T cell repertoires in COVID-19. Assay: immunoSEQ multiplex PCR; the TCRdb copy retains only in-frame clones and omits some. The sample shows roughly 240,000 clones, approximately 85% of them seen only once. Sequencing used peripheral blood. These receptors were taken from a woman at least 80 years old with COVID-19, enrolled during active disease.

The genes are TRBV7-9 and TRBJ2-3, with TRBD2 matching over 14 bases. The germline CDR1 and CDR2 sequences are SEHNR and FQNEAQ (reference sequence). The length of the CDR3 is 17 residues. The junction had 6 bases not matched to a gene; V was cut back by 5 bases and J by 2 bases. The CDR3 region has the DNA TGTGCCAGCAGCACCCGGACTAGCGGGGGGCCCACAGATACGCAGTATTTT. This gives the protein CASSTRTSGGPTDTQYF.

This clone was seen once. V is TRBV2 and J is TRBJ1-1; D is ambiguous. This CDR3 is built from 11 residues. The V gene lost 5 bases and the J gene lost 3 bases, with 4 bases spanning the gap. Germline V lookup: CDR1 SNHLY, CDR2 FYNNEI. The chain's CDR3 is CASSSYTEAFF. The CDR3 coding sequence is TGTGCCAGCAGTAGCTACACTGAAGCTTTCTTT.

V and J are TRBV5-4 and TRBJ2-1, with 10 nucleotides matching TRBD2. Germline V gives CDR1 SGHNT, CDR2 YYREEE (reference sequence). CDR3 length equals 16 residues. Unmatched junction bases numbered 11, after V lost 3 bases and J lost 8 bases. For the CDR3, the DNA is TGTGCCAGCAGCTCGCCCCCTAGCGGGGGTAGCGATGAGCAGTTCTTC. Translating gives CASSSPPSGGSDEQFF.

This rearrangement joins TRBV5-1 to TRBJ1-1; 7 bases map to TRBD1. V lost 4 bases, J lost 2 bases, and 5 bases stayed unmatched. From germline, CDR1 is SGHRS and CDR2 YFSETQ. The CDR3 is 14 amino acids. CDR3 bases: TGCGCCAGCAGCCCTGGACAGGTAAACACTGAAGCTTTCTTT. Amino acid sequence: CASSPGQVNTEAFF.

As regards this clone: Other DNA sequences from this sample encode an identical CDR3 as well. V is TRBV10-3 and J is TRBJ2-5; 12 nucleotides match TRBD2. Germline lookup yields CDR1 ENHRY and CDR2 SYGVKD. J gave up 4 bases and V 4 bases, and 4 bases lay outside the gene matches. CDR3 length equals 15 residues. The CDR3: CAISASGGAGETQYF. CDR3 nucleotide sequence: TGTGCCATCAGTGCTAGCGGGGGGGCTGGAGAGACCCAGTACTTC.

The sample holds one count of this clone. The rearrangement uses TRBV12-3 or TRBV12-4 and TRBJ2-3, with D tentatively TRBD1 (5 bases). There are 13 residues in the CDR3. V lost 5 bases and J 4 bases, leaving 10 bases between the germline ends. DNA for the CDR3: TGTGCCAGCAGTCCGACAGTTTCAGATACGCAGTATTTT. This encodes CASSPTVSDTQYF.

This chain joins TRBV3-1 (or the pseudogene TRBV3-2) and TRBJ1-1; tentatively, D is TRBD1 (5 bases). The length of the CDR3 is 15 residues. V lost 4 bases, J lost 3 bases, and 15 bases lay in between. Per the germline V gene, CDR1 is LGHDT and CDR2 is YNNKEL (reference sequence). For the CDR3, the DNA is TGTGCCAGCAGCCCCACGGCGGGGCGAGACACTGAAGCTTTCTTT. Protein: CASSPTAGRDTEAFF.

The chain is built from TRBV19 and TRBJ1-5; 10 bases agree with TRBD1. The CDR3 is 17 residues long. The ends lost 6 bases at V and 1 base at J; junction bases unmatched: 9. Germline V gene lookup returns CDR1 LNHDA and CDR2 SQIVND (reference sequence). DNA of the CDR3: TGTGCCAGTAGCCCCCCGGACAGGGGGTTCAGCAATCAGCCCCAGCATTTT. Residues: CASSPPDRGFSNQPQHF.